The subject of this entry is one T cell receptor beta chain. No antigen is known for it. Gene labels here are mouse ones. Clones were read by immunoSEQ multiplex PCR, and TCRdb kept only the in-frame ones, dropping some. This sample has some 7,000 clones, with approximately 34% found just once. The data derive from a study of tissue T cells after allogeneic stem cell transplantation. Time point indicated: mouse harvest day 14 after allogeneic transplant. Tail vein injection delivered 10^7 T-cell-depleted bone marrow cells and 10^6 splenic CD5+ T cells. Study-wide results and limits: In patients and mice, blood and spleen missed much of tissue repertoire.

This receptor was taken from a female BALB/c mouse given C57BL/6 T cells with graft-versus-host disease after an allogeneic hematopoietic cell transplant. The source material was skin.

The sequenced part of the CDR3 DNA is TGTGCCAGCTCTCTCTCGGCTGGGGGGTATGAACAGTAC. Protein product: CASSLSAGGYEQY. The CDR3, in full, reads CASSLSAGGYEQYF. The rearrangement uses TRBV12-1 and TRBJ2-7, with 8 bases aligning to TRBD2. Sequencing ends 1 residue short of the CDR3 end; the germline J gene provides the rest. Trimming cost V 0 bases and J 4 bases; bases outside gene matches: 4. Germline assignment: CDR1 SGHSN and CDR2 HYEKVE. This CDR3 contains 14 residues.